This paragraph covers one T cell receptor beta chain sequence. This sample was taken from a study of CD4 T cell repertoires in COVID-19. TCRdb's copy holds only in-frame clones and misses some; the assay was immunoSEQ multiplex PCR. The sample has around 23,000 clones, more than 85% seen once. Germline V gene sequence: CDR1 SEHNR, CDR2 FQNEAQ (reference sequence). J lost 3 bases, V lost 3 bases, and 5 bases had no gene match. The CDR3 has 16 amino acids. These memory T cells were uncultured and sequenced directly after ex vivo isolation. This sequence joins TRBV7-9 and TRBJ1-4, with 9 nucleotides matching TRBD1. This receptor was taken from a human donor who had COVID-19. Sequencing used circulating follicular helper CD4+ T cells (cTfh) from blood, obtained before the COVID-19 pandemic. This chain's CDR3 is CASSFGTGSPNEKLFF. The CDR3, as DNA: TGTGCCAGCAGCTTTGGGACAGGGAGCCCTAATGAAAAACTGTTTTTT.